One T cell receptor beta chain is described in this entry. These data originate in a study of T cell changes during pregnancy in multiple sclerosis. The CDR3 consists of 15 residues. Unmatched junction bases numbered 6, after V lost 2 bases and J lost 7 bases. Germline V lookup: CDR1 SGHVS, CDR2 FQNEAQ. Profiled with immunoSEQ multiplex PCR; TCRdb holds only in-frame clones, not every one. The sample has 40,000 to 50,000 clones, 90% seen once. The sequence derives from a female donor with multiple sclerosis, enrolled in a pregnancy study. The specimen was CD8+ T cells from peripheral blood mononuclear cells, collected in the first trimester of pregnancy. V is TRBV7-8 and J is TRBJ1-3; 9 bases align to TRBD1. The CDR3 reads CASSLPIGQGNTIYF. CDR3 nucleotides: TGTGCCAGCAGCTTACCGATTGGACAGGGGAACACCATATATTTT.